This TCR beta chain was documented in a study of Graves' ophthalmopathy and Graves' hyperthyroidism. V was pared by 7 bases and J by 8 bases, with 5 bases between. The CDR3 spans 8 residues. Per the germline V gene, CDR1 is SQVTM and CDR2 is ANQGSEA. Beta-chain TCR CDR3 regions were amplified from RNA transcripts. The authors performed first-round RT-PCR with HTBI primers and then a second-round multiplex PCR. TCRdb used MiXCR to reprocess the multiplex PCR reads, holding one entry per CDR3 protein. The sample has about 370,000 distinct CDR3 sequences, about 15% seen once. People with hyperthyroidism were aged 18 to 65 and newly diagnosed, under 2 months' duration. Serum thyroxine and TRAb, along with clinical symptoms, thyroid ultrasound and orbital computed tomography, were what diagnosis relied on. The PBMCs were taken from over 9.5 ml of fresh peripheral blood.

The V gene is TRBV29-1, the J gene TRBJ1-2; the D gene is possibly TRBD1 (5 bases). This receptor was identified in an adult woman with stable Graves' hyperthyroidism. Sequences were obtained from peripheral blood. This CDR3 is CSGGGYTF. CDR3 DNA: TGCAGCGGGGGGGGCTACACCTTC.